Sequencing of this TCR beta chain was carried out in a study of T cells in Graves' hyperthyroidism and ophthalmopathy. The junction had 6 bases not matched to a gene; V was cut back by 3 bases and J by 4 bases. The germline CDR1 and CDR2 sequences are KGHSH and LQKENI. The CDR3 has 14 amino acids. With a duration under 2 months, the hyperthyroidism was newly diagnosed in patients aged 18 to 65. Study-wide findings and caveats: Ophthalmopathy was distinguished from stable hyperthyroidism by 13 V-J signatures.

RNA transcripts were the template for amplifying TCR beta CDR3 regions. The study used the HTBI primer set for a first-round RT-PCR of the TCR CDR3. In TCRdb, the multiplex PCR reads were re-called with MiXCR into one record per CDR3 protein. In the table there are roughly 740,000 distinct CDR3 sequences, less than 20% of which are singletons. The sample holds a few counts of this clonotype. The target antigen is unknown. The sequencing input was blood. This receptor was identified in a young man with Graves' hyperthyroidism. The chain joins TRBV18 to TRBJ2-7, with 7 bases lining up with TRBD2. The CDR3 sequence: CASSPALAEYEQYF. CDR3 coding DNA: TGTGCCAGCTCACCGGCGCTAGCGGAATACGAGCAGTACTTC.